The 30 T cell receptor beta chains below were found in one sample sequenced in a study of blood T cell repertoires in COVID-19 (dated by TCRdb to 2018 to 2020). Libraries were built with the immunoSEQ multiplex PCR assay. TCRdb re-hosts the immuneACCESS table, in-frame sequences only. Its copies lack some clones; in the studies checked, an unresolved V gene accounts for under half of them, and the cause for the rest is not known. The sample data list about 90,000 clones, and roughly 78% of these were observed just once. Of the sample, under 15% is held by the ten largest clones. The sequencing sample was made of peripheral blood. The source is a woman older than 75 with acute or convalescent COVID-19.

The rearrangement uses TRBV7-9 and TRBJ2-1; 11 nucleotides line up with TRBD2. Germline V gives CDR1 SEHNR, CDR2 FQNEAQ (reference sequence). The CDR3 runs to 19 residues. J was trimmed by 0 bases and V by 3 bases; bases with no gene match: 10. The CDR3 loop reads CASSLLAGGLRSSYNEQFF. DNA for the CDR3: TGTGCCAGCAGCTTGCTAGCGGGGGGCCTTAGGAGCTCCTACAATGAGCAGTTCTTC. The variable domain in full, completed from reference TRBV7-9 and TRBJ2-1, reads DTGVSQNPRHKITKRGQNVTFRCDPISEHNRLYWYRQTLGQGPEFLTYFQNEAQLEKSRLLSDRFSAERPKGSFSTLEIQRTEQGDSAMYLCASSLLAGGLRSSYNEQFFGPGTRLTVL.

The chain carries TRBV5-1 and TRBJ1-1; 10 bases match TRBD1. Germline V CDR1 and CDR2: SGHRS, YFSETQ. After removal of 5 bases from V and 8 bases from J, the junction contained 9 bases not matched to a gene. The CDR3 is made up of 14 amino acids. CDR3 nucleotide sequence: TGCGCCAGCAGATCGACAGGGGGCGAGAAGGAAGCTTTCTTT. Its translation is CASRSTGGEKEAFF.

This chain joins TRBV9 and TRBJ2-5, with a possible D match to TRBD2 (5 bases). This CDR3 comprises 16 residues. Trimming stripped 3 bases from V and 1 base from J, with 16 bases between. Germline loops: CDR1 SGDLS, CDR2 YYNGEE. The CDR3: CASSAPWVGSQETQYF. The CDR3 DNA reads TGTGCCAGCAGCGCCCCGTGGGTGGGGAGCCAAGAGACCCAGTACTTC.

CDR3 loop: CASSQARQGGTGELFF. For the CDR3, the DNA is TGTGCCAGCAGCCAAGCCCGACAGGGCGGTACCGGGGAGCTGTTTTTT. The chain joins TRBV3-1 (or the pseudogene TRBV3-2) to TRBJ2-2, with 7 bases identical to TRBD1. Germline loops: CDR1 LGHDT, CDR2 YNNKEL (reference sequence). J lost 5 bases, V lost 1 base, and 7 bases had no gene match. This CDR3 has 16 amino acids.

This chain uses TRBV6-4 with TRBJ1-5; TRBD1 is a possible D gene (5 bases). The CDR3 is 14 residues long. Germline V lookup: CDR1 MRHNA, CDR2 SNTAGT. With 2 bases removed from V and 4 bases from J, the gap between germline ends came to 9 bases. This CDR3 is CASSDEAGNQPQHF. CDR3 sequence (DNA): TGTGCCAGCAGTGACGAGGCAGGGAATCAGCCCCAGCATTTT.

The chain has TRBV7-2 and TRBJ1-5; D gene ambiguous. From germline, CDR1 is SGHTA and CDR2 FQGNSA. The CDR3 runs to 13 residues. Between the trimmed V and J ends, which lost 4 bases and 0 bases, there was a span of 4 bases. As DNA, the CDR3 is TGTGCCAGCAGCTCAGATAGCAATCAGCCCCAGCATTTT. Protein: CASSSDSNQPQHF.

V usage is TRBV28 and J usage is TRBJ2-3; D is uncertain. The V end was cut by 5 bases, the J end by 0 bases, with 6 bases between. The CDR3 spans 13 residues. Germline CDR1 is MDHEN and CDR2 is SYDVKM. The CDR3 protein is CASSPQSTDTQYF. The CDR3 region has the DNA TGTGCCAGCAGTCCTCAGAGCACAGATACGCAGTATTTT.

The chain recombines TRBV29-1 with TRBJ2-1; 8 bases map to TRBD2. The germline CDR1 and CDR2 sequences are SQVTM and ANQGSEA. CDR3 length equals 15 residues. The V segment lost 4 bases and the J segment 5 bases; nucleotides outside the gene matches: 10. CDR3 amino acids: CSVVTGGDFDNEQFF. CDR3 DNA: TGCAGCGTTGTCACCGGGGGGGACTTTGACAATGAGCAGTTCTTC.

The CDR3 nucleotides are TGTGCCAGCAGCGTAAACAGGGCGCATGGCTACACCTTC. It is translated as CASSVNRAHGYTF. The genes are TRBV9 and TRBJ1-2; possibly TRBD1 for D (6 bases). CDR3 size: 13 residues. From germline, CDR1 is SGDLS and CDR2 YYNGEE. Deletions cut 1 base from V and 6 bases from J, with 10 bases between.

The rearrangement joins TRBV13 to TRBJ2-3, with D perhaps TRBD2 (7 bases). V shed 2 bases and J shed 2 bases, with 14 bases lying between them. CDR1 is PRHDT, CDR2 FYEKMQ, per germline (reference sequence). The CDR3 sequence is 16 residues long. The CDR3 loop reads CASSLRRGGDTDTQYF. Here the CDR3 DNA reads TGTGCCAGCAGCTTAAGGAGGGGGGGGGACACAGATACGCAGTATTTT.

This clone has only one observation. The genes are TRBV29-1 and TRBJ1-4; 8 positions agree with TRBD1. Losses at the gene ends were 5 bases for V and 3 bases for J; bases not matched to a gene: 8. The length of the CDR3 is 15 residues. Germline lookup yields CDR1 SQVTM and CDR2 ANQGSEA. The CDR3 region has the DNA TGCAGCGTTTCGGCCAGGGGGCTACCTAATGAAAAACTGTTTTTT. Amino acids: CSVSARGLPNEKLFF.

This chain connects TRBV5-1 to TRBJ1-1; D is unclear. This CDR3 region has 14 residues. Trimming shortened V by 5 bases and J by 4 bases, and 15 bases separated the two germline ends. Germline V lookup: CDR1 SGHRS, CDR2 YFSETQ. DNA of the CDR3: TGCGCCAGCAGTCTCACGGGAAAAGGCACTGAAGCTTTCTTT. This encodes CASSLTGKGTEAFF.

The rearrangement uses TRBV2 and TRBJ1-2, with D maybe TRBD1 (6 bases). Trimming stripped 6 bases from V and 3 bases from J, with 14 bases between. CDR3 size: 14 residues. Germline V gene sequence: CDR1 SNHLY, CDR2 FYNNEI. This chain's CDR3 is CASSLEGGDYGYTF. CDR3 sequence (DNA): TGTGCCAGCAGCCTAGAAGGGGGGGACTATGGCTACACCTTC.

The V gene is TRBV19, the J gene TRBJ2-2; 12 nucleotides match TRBD2. There are 17 residues in the CDR3. V trimming: 5 bases; J trimming: 7 bases; junction bases outside the gene matches: 11. Germline assignment: CDR1 LNHDA and CDR2 SQIVND (reference sequence). CDR3 sequence (DNA): TGTGCCAGTAGTCCGTGGACTAGCGGGGCCCTCGTCGGGGAGCTGTTTTTT. It specifies CASSPWTSGALVGELFF.

The chain links TRBV23-1 to TRBJ2-7; a weak D match, TRBD2 (5 bases). TRBV23-1 is known as an ORF, though its function is uncertain. V was shortened by 4 bases and J by 5 bases, with 18 bases between the two germline ends. The length of the CDR3 is 15 residues. The CDR3 coding sequence is TGCGCCAGCAGTCGGAGACGGTTGAGGGTCCACGAGCAGTACTTC. Its translation is CASSRRRLRVHEQYF.

The chain combines TRBV7-2 with TRBJ1-2; 7 bases line up with TRBD1. The CDR3 is 14 residues long. Looked up from germline, CDR1 is SGHTA and CDR2 is FQGNSA. V was pared by 2 bases and J by 6 bases, with 6 bases of the junction left unmatched. In DNA, the CDR3 is TGTGCCAGCAGCTTAAATCTACAGGGGAATGGCTACACCTTC. Translating gives CASSLNLQGNGYTF.

V is TRBV14 and J is TRBJ2-7; D gene uncertain. V lost 4 bases to trimming and J lost 5 bases, with 12 bases between them. Germline V gene lookup returns CDR1 SGHDN and CDR2 FVKESK. This CDR3 has 13 residues. CDR3: CASSPTGANEQYF. In DNA, the CDR3 is TGTGCCAGCAGCCCGACCGGAGCCAACGAGCAGTACTTC.

The chain combines TRBV5-4 with TRBJ1-3, with a weak D call TRBD1 (5 bases). The CDR3 has 15 residues. The germline gives CDR1 SGHNT, CDR2 YYREEE (reference sequence). V was shortened by 2 bases and J by 0 bases, with 9 bases between the two germline ends. CDR3 sequence (DNA): TGTGCCAGCAGCTTTGGGGGGGGCTCTGGAAACACCATATATTTT. Amino acids: CASSFGGGSGNTIYF.

The rearrangement uses TRBV18 and TRBJ2-7; no reliable D call. The CDR3 runs 16 residues. Germline V gene sequence: CDR1 KGHSH, CDR2 LQKENI. V was trimmed by 2 bases and J by 0 bases, leaving 14 bases between them. CDR3 residues: CASSPESTAVSYEQYF. The CDR3 DNA sequence: TGTGCCAGCTCACCAGAGTCTACCGCCGTCTCCTACGAGCAGTACTTC. Full variable domain (rest looked up from reference TRBV18 and TRBJ2-7): NAGVMQNPRHLVRRRGQEARLRCSPMKGHSHVYWYRQLPEEGLKFMVYLQKENIIDESGMPKERFSAEFPKEGPSILRIQQVVRGDSAAYFCASSPESTAVSYEQYFGPGTRLTVT.

CDR3: CASSAARATEAFF. Written as DNA, the CDR3 is TGTGCCAGCAGCGCTGCCAGGGCCACTGAAGCTTTCTTT. The rearrangement uses TRBV6-5 and TRBJ1-1; TRBD1 might be the D (5 bases). The germline V and J ends were trimmed by 6 bases and 4 bases, with 12 bases remaining between them. Germline V gene sequence: CDR1 MNHEY, CDR2 SVGAGI. The CDR3 sequence is 13 residues long.

This chain joins TRBV6-6 and TRBJ1-4, with 7 bases identical to TRBD1. CDR1 is MNHNY, CDR2 SVGAGI, per germline (reference sequence). V lost 4 bases to trimming and J lost 4 bases; unmatched junction nucleotides: 3. The CDR3 length is 14 residues. In nucleotides, the CDR3 is TGTGCCAGCAGTTTCACAGGGGTTAATGAAAAACTGTTTTTT. Its translation is CASSFTGVNEKLFF.

The chain couples TRBV27 to TRBJ1-5; perhaps TRBD1 as D (6 bases). CDR3 length: 14 amino acids. Trimming stripped 3 bases from V and 5 bases from J, with 11 bases between. CDR1 is MNHEY, CDR2 SMNVEV, per germline (reference sequence). CDR3 nucleotides: TGTGCCAGCAGTTTGGTACAGGGTGATCAGCCCCAGCATTTT. This translates into CASSLVQGDQPQHF.

J is TRBJ2-3 and V is TRBV14, with 7 bases lining up with TRBD2. In germline, CDR1 is SGHDN, CDR2 FVKESK. The CDR3 length is 18 residues. The junction had 12 bases not matched to a gene; V was cut back by 0 bases and J by 3 bases. The CDR3 here is CASSQDWGGFEETDTQYF. The CDR3 DNA sequence: TGTGCCAGCAGCCAAGATTGGGGGGGGTTTGAAGAGACAGATACGCAGTATTTT.

The V gene is TRBV18, the J gene TRBJ1-2; D is uncertain. The V end lost 2 bases, the J end lost 8 bases, and 12 bases lay between the germline ends. The CDR3 has 13 residues. Germline V gives CDR1 KGHSH, CDR2 LQKENI. CDR3 residues: CASSPGLGEGYTF. CDR3 nucleotides: TGTGCCAGCTCACCAGGGCTGGGAGAGGGCTACACCTTC.

The rearrangement links TRBV2 to TRBJ1-4; a weak D match, TRBD1 (5 bases). Trimming left V 5 bases short and J 10 bases short, with 17 bases between. The germline V gene encodes CDR1 SNHLY and CDR2 FYNNEI. The length of the CDR3 is 14 residues. In DNA form, the CDR3 reads TGTGCCAGCAGTTCTGAAACAGGAATTGGAAAACTGTTTTTT. Translation gives CASSSETGIGKLFF.

This clone was detected only a few times. This chain joins TRBV18 and TRBJ1-1; D may be TRBD1 (6 bases). The V gene lost 1 base and the J gene lost 0 bases, with 12 bases spanning the gap. CDR3 size: 16 residues. Germline V gene lookup returns CDR1 KGHSH and CDR2 LQKENI. CDR3 residues: CASSPLDSLMNTEAFF. CDR3 in DNA: TGTGCCAGCTCACCACTGGACAGCCTCATGAACACTGAAGCTTTCTTT.

The chain carries TRBV6-5 and TRBJ1-2; no firm D call. The CDR3 sequence is 13 residues long. Germline loops: CDR1 MNHEY, CDR2 SVGAGI. V gave up 2 bases and J gave up 7 bases, with 11 bases separating them. CDR3: CASSYPEVTGYTF. The CDR3 coding sequence is TGTGCCAGCAGTTACCCCGAGGTTACTGGCTACACCTTC.

In this sample, this clone turned up a few times. V gene TRBV12-3 or TRBV12-4 combines with J gene TRBJ1-6, with D possibly TRBD1 on 6 matching bases. V was clipped by 5 bases and J by 8 bases, with 10 bases between them. The CDR3 sequence is 13 residues long. The CDR3 protein is CASSARQDSPLHF. In nucleotides, the CDR3 is TGTGCCAGCAGTGCGCGACAGGATTCACCCCTCCACTTT.

This rearrangement joins TRBV19 to TRBJ1-2, with TRBD1 matching 7 bases. The junction had 9 bases not matched to a gene; V was cut back by 6 bases and J by 2 bases. The CDR3 contains 15 residues. The germline gives CDR1 LNHDA, CDR2 SQIVND (reference sequence). DNA of the CDR3: TGTGCCAGTAGCCCCGAACAGGGGTTGAACTATGGCTACACCTTC. Its translation is CASSPEQGLNYGYTF.

V and J are TRBV5-4 and TRBJ2-4, with TRBD1 as a possible D gene (6 bases). CDR1 and CDR2 (germline): SGHNT, YYREEE (reference sequence). The CDR3 has 15 residues. Trimming removed 2 bases at V and 1 base at J, with 10 bases between. This chain's CDR3 is CASSLAGVAKNIQYF. CDR3 nucleotides: TGTGCCAGCAGCTTAGCAGGGGTGGCCAAAAACATTCAGTACTTC.